There are a few counts of the clone carrying this T cell receptor (beta chain). Its cognate antigen is unknown. The data were taken from a study of cytotoxic CD8 clonotypes in ibrutinib-treated CLL. Study-level findings and limits: Upon ibrutinib response clonality rose, and upon progression it fell back toward baseline.

TCRdb's copy holds only in-frame clones and misses some; the assay was immunoSEQ multiplex PCR. The table has 250,000 to 350,000 clones, roughly four fifths seen once. Per the germline V gene, CDR1 is MDHEN and CDR2 is SYDVKM. The CDR3 is made up of 15 amino acids. V was clipped by 3 bases and J by 2 bases, with 11 bases between them. The TCR sequence derives from a human donor with chronic lymphocytic leukemia. The chain links TRBV28 to TRBJ1-5; D gene uncertain. Material: PBMCs, obtained at disease progression, from a patient treated with ibrutinib. The CDR3 is CASSFEGGGNQPQHF. In DNA, the CDR3 is TGTGCCAGCAGTTTTGAGGGCGGTGGCAATCAGCCCCAGCATTTT.